The clone carrying this TCR beta chain was detected many times. From germline, CDR1 is ENHRY and CDR2 SYGVKD. The CDR3 runs to 15 residues. Trimming removed 5 bases at V and 10 bases at J, with 18 bases between. This sample was taken from a study of Graves' ophthalmopathy and Graves' hyperthyroidism. Investigators amplified TCR beta CDR3 regions from RNA transcripts. The first-round RT-PCR employed HTBI primers together with the Qiagen OneStep RT-PCR kit. A multiplex PCR was then performed as the second round. Each CDR3 protein is one row after TCRdb ran MiXCR on the multiplex PCR reads. This sample has 450,000 to 600,000 distinct CDR3 sequences, with roughly 40% found just once. Each diagnosis was determined on the basis of clinical symptoms, serum thyroxine, TRAb, thyroid ultrasound and orbital computed tomography.

This clonotype was obtained from an adult man with Graves' hyperthyroidism. This sequence joins TRBV10-3 and TRBJ1-6; possible D gene TRBD1, 6 bases. Sequenced: peripheral blood or thyroid tissue (not recorded which). CDR3 amino acids: CAISQTGTPGSPLHF. DNA for the CDR3: TGTGCCATCAGTCAAACAGGGACCCCGGGGTCACCCCTCCACTTT.